A selection of T cell receptor beta chains follows, all from one sample in a study of CXCR3-negative and CXCR3-positive naive CD8 T cells. TCRdb re-called the 5' RACE reads; every CDR3 protein appears as one record, without DNA. The sample spans 140,000 to 150,000 distinct CDR3 sequences; the ten largest clones claim about 0.28%. Sequences were obtained from naive CXCR3+ CD8+ T cells from blood. Receptors were obtained from a human donor in good health. Some clones in this sample may be carry-over from other donors' samples. The CDR3 runs from the conserved cysteine through the conserved F or W.

TRBJ2-7 TRBV5-1 CASSHRTGLMDEQYF
TRBJ1-4 TRBV12-3/TRBV12-4 CASRWDGATNEKLFF
TRBJ1-1 TRBV12-3/TRBV12-4 CASSLAGQGEAFF
TRBJ1-2 TRBV7-8 CASSLPPGQENYGYTF
TRBJ2-5 TRBV12-1 CASSFVVETQYF
TRBJ2-2 TRBV7-6 CASSLKGAGELFF
TRBJ2-7 TRBV9 CASSVEGTYEQYF
TRBJ2-2 TRBV3-1 CASSQSLAGGQDAEDTGELFF
TRBJ2-1 TRBV12-5 CASGSHGGLYNEQFF
TRBJ2-1 TRBV6-4 CASSVLAGDSYNEQFF